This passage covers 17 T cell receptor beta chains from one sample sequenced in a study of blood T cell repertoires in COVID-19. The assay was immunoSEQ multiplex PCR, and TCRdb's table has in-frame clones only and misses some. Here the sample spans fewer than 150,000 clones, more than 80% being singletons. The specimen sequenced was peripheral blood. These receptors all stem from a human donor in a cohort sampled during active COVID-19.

In DNA form, the CDR3 reads TGTGCCAGCTCTGCGGGACGGTTGAATGAAAAACTGTTTTTT. Translating it yields CASSAGRLNEKLFF. The chain recombines TRBV7-9 with TRBJ1-4; the D gene is possibly TRBD1 (5 bases). The CDR3 extends over 14 amino acids. Per the germline V gene, CDR1 is SEHNR and CDR2 is FQNEAQ (reference sequence). V lost 8 bases to trimming and J lost 5 bases, with 15 bases between them.

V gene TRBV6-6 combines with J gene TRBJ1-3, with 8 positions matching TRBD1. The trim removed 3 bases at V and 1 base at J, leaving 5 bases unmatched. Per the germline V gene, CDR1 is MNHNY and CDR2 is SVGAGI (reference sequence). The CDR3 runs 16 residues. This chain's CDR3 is CASSYQGAISGNTIYF. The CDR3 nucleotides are TGTGCCAGCAGTTATCAGGGGGCAATATCTGGAAACACCATATATTTT.

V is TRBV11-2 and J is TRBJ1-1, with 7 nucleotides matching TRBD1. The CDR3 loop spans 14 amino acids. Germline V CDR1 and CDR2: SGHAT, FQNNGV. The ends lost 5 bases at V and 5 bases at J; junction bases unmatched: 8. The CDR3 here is CASSPIQGRTEAFF. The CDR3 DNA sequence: TGTGCCAGCAGCCCAATACAGGGGAGAACTGAAGCTTTCTTT.

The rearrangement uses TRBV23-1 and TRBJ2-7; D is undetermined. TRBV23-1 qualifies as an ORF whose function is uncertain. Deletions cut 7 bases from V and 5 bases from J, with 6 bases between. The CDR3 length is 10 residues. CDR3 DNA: TGCGCCAGCATAGAGCACGAGCAGTACGTC. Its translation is CASIEHEQYV.

CDR3 loop: CASSLDLTGRFF. The CDR3 DNA is TGTGCCAGCAGCTTAGATCTTACAGGGCGCTTCTTT. The gene calls are TRBV11-3 and TRBJ1-1; D perhaps matches TRBD1 (6 bases). The CDR3 covers 12 residues. Germline V gene data show CDR1 as SGHNT and CDR2 as YENEEA. Trimming cost V 0 bases and J 14 bases, with 13 bases left between them.

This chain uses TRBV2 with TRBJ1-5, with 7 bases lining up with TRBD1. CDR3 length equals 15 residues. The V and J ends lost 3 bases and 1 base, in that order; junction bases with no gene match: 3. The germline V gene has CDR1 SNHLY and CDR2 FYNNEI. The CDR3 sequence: CASSETGPSNQPQHF. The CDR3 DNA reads TGTGCCAGCAGTGAGACAGGGCCGAGCAATCAGCCCCAGCATTTT.

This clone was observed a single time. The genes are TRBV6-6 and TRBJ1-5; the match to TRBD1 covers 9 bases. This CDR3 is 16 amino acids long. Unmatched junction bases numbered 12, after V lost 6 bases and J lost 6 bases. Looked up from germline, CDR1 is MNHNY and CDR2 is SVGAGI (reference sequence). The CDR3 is CASSPLRTGDSQPQHF. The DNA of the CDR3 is TGTGCCAGCAGCCCCTTACGGACAGGGGACTCTCAGCCCCAGCATTTT.

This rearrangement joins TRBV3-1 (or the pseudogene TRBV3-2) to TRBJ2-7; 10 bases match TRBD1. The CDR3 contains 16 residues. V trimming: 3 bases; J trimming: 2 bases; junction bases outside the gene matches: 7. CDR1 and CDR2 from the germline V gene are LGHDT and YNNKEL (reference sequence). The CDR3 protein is CASSHKTGGGTYEQYF. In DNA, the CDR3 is TGTGCCAGCAGCCATAAGACAGGGGGCGGCACCTACGAGCAGTACTTC.

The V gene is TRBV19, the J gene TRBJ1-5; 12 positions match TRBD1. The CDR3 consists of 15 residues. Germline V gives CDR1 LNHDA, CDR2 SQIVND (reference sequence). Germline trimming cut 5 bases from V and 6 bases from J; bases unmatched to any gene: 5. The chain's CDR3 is CASSLGQGAGQPQHF. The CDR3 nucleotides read TGTGCCAGTAGTTTGGGACAGGGGGCGGGTCAGCCCCAGCATTTT.

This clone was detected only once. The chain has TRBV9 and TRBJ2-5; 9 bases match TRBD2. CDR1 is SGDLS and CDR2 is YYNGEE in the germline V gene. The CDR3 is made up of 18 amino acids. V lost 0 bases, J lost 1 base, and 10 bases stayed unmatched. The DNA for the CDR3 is TGTGCCAGCAGCGTAGATGTTAGCGGGAGTTCCCCCCAAGAGACCCAGTACTTC. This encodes CASSVDVSGSSPQETQYF.

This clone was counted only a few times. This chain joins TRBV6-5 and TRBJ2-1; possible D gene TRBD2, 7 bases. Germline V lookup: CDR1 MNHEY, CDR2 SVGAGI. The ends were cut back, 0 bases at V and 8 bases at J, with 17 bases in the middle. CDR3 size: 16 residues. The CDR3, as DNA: TGTGCCAGCAGTTACTCCCGGGGGGCGAGAGTGGATGAGCAGTTCTTC. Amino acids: CASSYSRGARVDEQFF.

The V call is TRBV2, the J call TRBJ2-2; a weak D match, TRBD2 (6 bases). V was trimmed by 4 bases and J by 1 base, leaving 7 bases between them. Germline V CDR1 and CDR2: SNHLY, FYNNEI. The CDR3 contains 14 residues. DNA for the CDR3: TGTGCCAGCAGTGGTAGCGGGAACACCGGGGAGCTGTTTTTT. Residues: CASSGSGNTGELFF.

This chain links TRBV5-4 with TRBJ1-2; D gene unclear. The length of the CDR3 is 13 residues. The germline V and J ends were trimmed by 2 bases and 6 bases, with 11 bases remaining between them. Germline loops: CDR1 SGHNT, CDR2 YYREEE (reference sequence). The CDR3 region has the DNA TGTGCCAGCAGCTTATCCGGGTTCGATGGCTACACCTTC. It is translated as CASSLSGFDGYTF.

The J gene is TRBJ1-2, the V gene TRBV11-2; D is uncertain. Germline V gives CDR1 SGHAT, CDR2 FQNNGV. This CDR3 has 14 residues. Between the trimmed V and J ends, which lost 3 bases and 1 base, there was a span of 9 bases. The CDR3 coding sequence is TGTGCCAGCAGCTTGGGCGCCGGTAACTATGGCTACACCTTC. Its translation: CASSLGAGNYGYTF.

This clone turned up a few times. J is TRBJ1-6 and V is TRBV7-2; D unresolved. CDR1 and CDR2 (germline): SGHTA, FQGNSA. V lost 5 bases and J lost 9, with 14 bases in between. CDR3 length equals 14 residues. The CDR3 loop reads CASSARQSPSPLHF. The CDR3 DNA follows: TGTGCCAGCAGCGCGAGGCAGTCGCCTTCACCCCTCCACTTT.

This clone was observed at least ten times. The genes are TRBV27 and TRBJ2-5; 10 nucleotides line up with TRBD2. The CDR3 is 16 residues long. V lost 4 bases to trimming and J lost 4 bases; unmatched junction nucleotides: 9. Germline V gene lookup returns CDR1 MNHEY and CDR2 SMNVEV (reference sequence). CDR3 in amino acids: CASSSWTSGGVETQYF. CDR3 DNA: TGTGCCAGCAGTTCTTGGACTAGCGGAGGGGTAGAGACCCAGTACTTC.

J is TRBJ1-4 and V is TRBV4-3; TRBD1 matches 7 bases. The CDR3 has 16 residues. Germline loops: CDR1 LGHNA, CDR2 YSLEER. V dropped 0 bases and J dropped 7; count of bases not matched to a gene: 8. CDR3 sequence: CASSQDTGETGEKLFF. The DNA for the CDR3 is TGCGCCAGCAGCCAAGACACAGGGGAGACGGGTGAAAAACTGTTTTTT.